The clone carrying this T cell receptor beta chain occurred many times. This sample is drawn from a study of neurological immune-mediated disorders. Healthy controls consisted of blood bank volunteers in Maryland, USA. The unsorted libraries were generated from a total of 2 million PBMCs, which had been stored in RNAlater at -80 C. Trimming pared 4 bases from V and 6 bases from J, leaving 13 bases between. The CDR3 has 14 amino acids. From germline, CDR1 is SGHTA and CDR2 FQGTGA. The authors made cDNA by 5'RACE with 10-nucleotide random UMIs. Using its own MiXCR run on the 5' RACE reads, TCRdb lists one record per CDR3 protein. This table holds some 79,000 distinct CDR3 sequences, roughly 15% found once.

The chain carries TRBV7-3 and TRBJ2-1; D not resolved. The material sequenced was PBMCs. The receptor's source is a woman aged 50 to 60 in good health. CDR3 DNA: TGTGCCAGCAGCTCAAGAGGTTCGAGCAATGAGCAGTTCTTC. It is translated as CASSSRGSSNEQFF.